Presented here are 27 T cell receptor beta chains from one specimen sequenced in a study of T cell repertoires in cytomegalovirus infection. TCRdb re-derived calls from the reads in MiXCR, one entry per CDR3 protein. The table shows 400,000 or so distinct CDR3 sequences, with 18% occurring only once. The material sequenced was PBMCs. Receptor source: a human donor in good health (CMV status not recorded). Some clones in this sample may be carry-over from other donors' samples.

This chain links TRBV20-1 with TRBJ2-3, with 7 bases fitting TRBD2. The germline CDR1 and CDR2 sequences are DFQATT and SNEGSKA (reference sequence). Losses at the gene ends were 6 bases for V and 4 bases for J; bases not matched to a gene: 10. The CDR3 has 14 amino acids. The CDR3 coding sequence is TGCAGTGCAGGCGGGGGATGGGGTGCAGATACGCAGTATTTT. It yields the protein CSAGGGWGADTQYF.

The chain combines TRBV6-6 with TRBJ1-5; D is uncertain. Germline CDR1 MNHNY, CDR2 SVGAGI (reference sequence). The CDR3 contains 13 residues. The V end lost 2 bases, the J end lost 7 bases, and 9 bases lay between the germline ends. The CDR3, as DNA: TGTGCCAGCAGTTACAGGGTCCAGCAGCCCCAGCATTTT. As protein: CASSYRVQQPQHF.

This clonotype was observed a handful of times. This chain's CDR3 is CASSSPQGVGASGIQYF. CDR3 nucleotides: TGTGCCAGCAGCTCACCTCAGGGGGTGGGAGCTAGTGGCATTCAGTACTTC. The chain recombines TRBV7-8 with TRBJ2-4, with TRBD1 identical over 7 bases. V lost 4 bases, J lost 9 bases, and 18 bases stayed unmatched. Germline V gene lookup returns CDR1 SGHVS and CDR2 FQNEAQ. The CDR3 is made up of 17 amino acids.

This clonotype was counted many times. The gene calls are TRBV7-6 and TRBJ2-5, with D uncertain. Germline-derived CDR1 and CDR2 are SGHVS and FNYEAQ. Trimming left V 3 bases short and J 4 bases short, with 15 bases between. This CDR3 is 15 amino acids long. CDR3 in DNA: TGTGCCAGCAGCTTGCGAGTCCCTTCATCAGAGACCCAGTACTTC. Its protein is CASSLRVPSSETQYF. The full variable domain, in which reference TRBV7-6 and TRBJ2-5 provide the parts outside the CDR3, is GAGVSQSPRYKVTKRGQDVALRCDPISGHVSLYWYRQALGQGPEFLTYFNYEAQQDKSGLPNDRFSAERPEGSISTLTIQRTEQRDSAMYRCASSLRVPSSETQYFGPGTRLLVL.

The sample holds many counts of this clonotype. V usage is TRBV7-2 and J usage is TRBJ1-5; the match to TRBD1 covers 9 bases. The CDR3 covers 14 residues. With V trimmed by 5 bases and J by 5 bases, 4 bases remained unmatched. From germline, CDR1 is SGHTA and CDR2 FQGNSA. CDR3 residues: CASSHRTGDQPQHF. CDR3 DNA sequence: TGTGCCAGCAGCCATCGGACAGGGGATCAGCCCCAGCATTTT. The variable domain in full, with the rest retrieved from reference TRBV7-2 and TRBJ1-5, is GAGVSQSPSNKVTEKGKDVELRCDPISGHTALYWYRQSLGQGLEFLIYFQGNSAPDKSGLPSDRFSAERTGGSVSTLTIQRTQQEDSAVYLCASSHRTGDQPQHFGDGTRLSIL.

This clonotype occurred many times. The rearrangement links TRBV7-9 to TRBJ1-4; D gene ambiguous. The CDR3 consists of 13 residues. Trimming cost V 5 bases and J 5 bases, with 9 bases left between them. The V gene's germline CDR1 is SEHNR and CDR2 FQNEAQ (reference sequence). CDR3 sequence (DNA): TGTGCCAGCAGCGACGGGCCAAATGAAAAACTGTTTTTT. Protein: CASSDGPNEKLFF.

This chain uses TRBV5-1 with TRBJ2-7, with D possibly being TRBD1 (5 bases). CDR1 and CDR2 from the germline V gene are SGHRS and YFSETQ. The V gene lost 4 bases and the J gene lost 4 bases, with 12 bases spanning the gap. The CDR3 length is 13 residues. CDR3 nucleotide sequence: TGCGCCAGCAGCCCACGGACAACATACGAGCAGTACTTC. The encoded protein is CASSPRTTYEQYF. Combining the CDR3 with reference TRBV5-1 and TRBJ2-7 gives the whole variable domain KAGVTQTPRYLIKTRGQQVTLSCSPISGHRSVSWYQQTPGQGLQFLFEYFSETQRNKGNFPGRFSGRQFSNSRSEMNVSTLELGDSALYLCASSPRTTYEQYFGPGTRLTVT.

As regards this clonotype: A read error may produce the germline difference seen at one junction end. The gene calls are TRBV12-3 or TRBV12-4 and TRBJ1-1; D not certain. This CDR3 has 14 amino acids. The CDR3 loop reads CASSLGSQVRRLIF. The CDR3 DNA is TGTGCCAGCAGTTTAGGATCCCAGGTTAGACGGTTGATCTTT.

This clonotype was recorded many times. This rearrangement joins TRBV7-2 to TRBJ1-2; 9 nucleotides agree with TRBD1. CDR3 length equals 15 residues. The V gene's germline CDR1 is SGHTA and CDR2 FQGNSA. The ends lost 3 bases at V and 4 bases at J; junction bases unmatched: 6. The chain's CDR3 is CASSFKTGGSYGYTF. The CDR3 DNA reads TGTGCCAGCAGCTTTAAAACAGGGGGCAGCTATGGCTACACCTTC.

This clonotype was detected many times. This chain connects TRBV7-2 to TRBJ1-2, with D perhaps matching TRBD1 (5 bases). Deletions cut 2 bases from V and 4 bases from J, with 14 bases between. Germline V lookup: CDR1 SGHTA, CDR2 FQGNSA. This CDR3 comprises 15 residues. CDR3 sequence: CASSLSGPQGYGYTF. The CDR3, as DNA: TGTGCCAGCAGCTTATCAGGGCCCCAAGGCTATGGCTACACCTTC.

This sequence joins TRBV27 and TRBJ1-2; D uncertain. This CDR3 spans 13 amino acids. Trimming pared 3 bases from V and 6 bases from J, leaving 11 bases between. Germline CDR1 and CDR2: MNHEY and SMNVEV (reference sequence). The CDR3 loop is CASSFASGHGYTF. The CDR3 region has the DNA TGTGCCAGCAGTTTCGCCTCCGGTCATGGCTACACCTTC.

This clonotype was recorded at least ten times. The chain recombines TRBV7-2 with TRBJ2-1; 9 positions agree with TRBD2. The V gene's germline CDR1 is SGHTA and CDR2 FQGNSA. After removal of 5 bases from V and 5 bases from J, the junction contained 7 bases not matched to a gene. The CDR3 covers 15 residues. The CDR3 loop is CASSKTSGPHNEQFF. The CDR3 bases are TGTGCCAGCAGCAAGACTAGCGGTCCCCACAATGAGCAGTTCTTC.

The rearrangement uses TRBV6-6 and TRBJ2-5; 8 bases map to TRBD1. The length of the CDR3 is 16 residues. Trimming took 4 bases from V and 1 from J; bases not matched to a gene: 8. Germline V gene data show CDR1 as MNHNY and CDR2 as SVGAGI (reference sequence). DNA for the CDR3: TGTGCCAGCAGTTCACCTCGCGGACAGGGCCAAGAGACCCAGTACTTC. Translation: CASSSPRGQGQETQYF.

This rearrangement joins TRBV23-1 to TRBJ2-6, with 8 bases aligning to TRBD2. TRBV23-1 is an ORF; its function is uncertain. The CDR3 extends over 18 amino acids. Trimming removed 6 bases from V and 1 base from J; junction bases left unmatched: 11. The CDR3 spells CASSEEAGEMSGANVLTF. CDR3 DNA: TGCGCCAGCAGCGAAGAAGCGGGGGAGATGTCTGGGGCCAACGTCCTGACTTTC.

This clonotype was seen only a few times. The rearrangement links TRBV4-1 to TRBJ1-4; the match to TRBD1 covers 7 bases. In germline, CDR1 is MGHRA, CDR2 YSYEKL. Germline trimming cut 3 bases from V and 15 bases from J; bases unmatched to any gene: 19. The CDR3 runs to 16 residues. CDR3 bases: TGCGCCAGCAGCCAGTTTTCTAGGACAGGAACAATCAGGGTGTTTTTT. Translation gives CASSQFSRTGTIRVFF.

This clonotype was seen more than once but under ten times. V usage is TRBV6-6 and J usage is TRBJ2-5; possible D gene TRBD2, 5 bases. The CDR3 is 15 amino acids. Trimming took off 3 bases at V and 1 base at J, with 12 bases between the two ends. Looked up from germline, CDR1 is MNHNY and CDR2 is SVGAGI (reference sequence). The CDR3 DNA is TGTGCCAGCAGTTATGGAGGCAGGTCCCAAGAGACCCAGTACTTC. Encoded protein: CASSYGGRSQETQYF.

This clonotype was recorded at least ten times. The genes are TRBV12-3 or TRBV12-4 and TRBJ2-5; D is undetermined. The CDR3 is made up of 13 amino acids. With 0 bases removed from V and 7 bases from J, the gap between germline ends came to 9 bases. The chain's CDR3 is CASSLAGKGTQYF. In nucleotides, the CDR3 is TGTGCCAGCAGTTTAGCGGGAAAAGGGACCCAGTACTTC.

This clonotype turned up a few times. This chain connects TRBV25-1 to TRBJ1-2; no clear D. This CDR3 is built from 15 residues. The V end lost 4 bases, the J end lost 3 bases, and 15 bases lay between the germline ends. Germline CDR1 reads MGHDK; CDR2 reads SYGVNS. CDR3: CASSVAISGDYGYTF. The CDR3 nucleotides read TGTGCCAGCAGTGTGGCTATTTCTGGGGACTATGGCTACACCTTC.

This clonotype was observed at least ten times. The V gene is TRBV7-6, the J gene TRBJ1-1; tentative D call: TRBD1 (6 bases). The CDR3 is 13 amino acids. CDR1 is SGHVS, CDR2 FNYEAQ, per germline. Deletions cut 5 bases from V and 3 bases from J, with 10 bases between. The CDR3 loop reads CASSPRGDTEAFF. CDR3 bases: TGTGCCAGCAGCCCCAGGGGTGACACTGAAGCTTTCTTT.

This clonotype appeared many times. The rearrangement uses TRBV7-2 and TRBJ2-3; TRBD2 might be the D (6 bases). Between the trimmed V and J ends, which lost 4 bases and 0 bases, there was a span of 11 bases. The germline V gene encodes CDR1 SGHTA and CDR2 FQGNSA. CDR3 length: 15 amino acids. The CDR3 nucleotides read TGTGCCAGCAGCTGGTGGCGGGACAGCACAGATACGCAGTATTTT. Its translation is CASSWWRDSTDTQYF.

This clonotype was observed a few times. V is TRBV29-1 and J is TRBJ2-3, with D hard to call. This CDR3 has 11 amino acids. Looked up from germline, CDR1 is SQVTM and CDR2 is ANQGSEA. The V end lost 8 bases, the J end lost 3 bases, and 9 bases lay between the germline ends. DNA for the CDR3: TGCAGCACCCGCCCTACAGATACGCAGTATTTT. This codes for CSTRPTDTQYF.

The chain recombines TRBV10-3 with TRBJ1-3; unclear D gene. The CDR3 length is 12 residues. Trimming took 4 bases from V and 3 from J, leaving 4 bases between them. CDR1 and CDR2 (germline): ENHRY, SYGVKD. The CDR3, as DNA: TGTGCCATCAGTGCTGGTGGAAACACCATATATTTT. This sequence encodes CAISAGGNTIYF.

This clonotype showed up many times. V usage is TRBV7-2 and J usage is TRBJ2-1; D not certain. Germline V gene sequence: CDR1 SGHTA, CDR2 FQGNSA. Trimming took 5 bases from V and 1 from J, leaving 9 bases between them. The CDR3 is made up of 14 amino acids. The CDR3 nucleotides are TGTGCCAGCAGCAAGAGAAGGTCCTACAATGAGCAGTTCTTC. The encoded protein is CASSKRRSYNEQFF.

V is TRBV11-1 and J is TRBJ1-6, with 9 positions matching TRBD1. This CDR3 is 17 amino acids long. Trimming took 5 bases from V and 2 from J; bases not matched to a gene: 7. Germline loops: CDR1 SGHAT, CDR2 FQDESV (reference sequence). CDR3 in DNA: TGTGCCAGCAGCCTCGACGGACAGGGGCCCTATAATTCACCCCTCCACTTT. Translation gives CASSLDGQGPYNSPLHF.

This clonotype has ten or more counts. V usage is TRBV12-3 or TRBV12-4 and J usage is TRBJ2-5; the match to TRBD1 covers 7 bases. With V trimmed by 7 bases and J by 2 bases, 16 bases remained unmatched. The CDR3 has 17 amino acids. The CDR3 DNA reads as TGTGCCAGCACACACCGCCCCTTCGGACAGGCTCAAGAGACCCAGTACTTC. Translating it yields CASTHRPFGQAQETQYF.

This clonotype was found a few times. The chain combines TRBV7-2 with TRBJ1-2; D not certain. The germline gives CDR1 SGHTA, CDR2 FQGNSA. The CDR3 contains 13 residues. Trimming shortened V by 5 bases and J by 10 bases, and 17 bases separated the two germline ends. The CDR3 DNA reads TGTGCCAGCAGCCGTAGTCGGGTTGAAGACTACACCTTC. It encodes CASSRSRVEDYTF.

The CDR3 sequence: CASDTGTSGRNEQFF. CDR3 sequence (DNA): TGTGCCAGCGACACCGGGACTAGCGGGAGGAATGAGCAGTTCTTC. The chain is built from TRBV28 and TRBJ2-1, with 15 bases lining up with TRBD2. Germline values: CDR1 MDHEN, CDR2 SYDVKM. J was trimmed by 7 bases and V by 8 bases; bases with no gene match: 6. The CDR3 has 15 residues.